This TCR beta chain is from a study of T-cell memory formation after mild COVID-19. Study information: The study found TCR clusters largely donor specific. Findings and limits, study-wide: Whereas later expanders leaned CD4+, clones contracting day 15 to 85 showed a balanced CD4/CD8 makeup. Some clones that responded turned up in pre-infection memory, which suggests that cross-reactive memory joined in.

TCR alpha and TCR beta cDNA libraries with sample barcodes and UMIs came from 5'RACE using constant-segment primers. TCRdb re-called the 5' RACE reads through MiXCR, storing one row per CDR3 protein. The sample lists 500,000 to 650,000 distinct CDR3 sequences; less than 25% were seen once. Germline trimming cut 3 bases from V and 5 bases from J; bases unmatched to any gene: 8. CDR1 and CDR2 (germline): DFQATT, SNEGSKA (reference sequence). The CDR3 is 15 residues long. Only a few counts were recorded for this clonotype. What it binds is unknown. This sequence joins TRBV20-1 and TRBJ2-3; 10 bases are a match to TRBD1. This TCR came from an adult woman who had mild COVID-19 (a few samples of this study predate the infection). Cell type and time point are not known. What was sequenced was PBMCs or a T cell subset sorted from them (not recorded which). The CDR3 here is CSASSDRGLGDTQYF. Written as DNA, the CDR3 is TGCAGTGCTAGCAGTGACAGGGGGCTGGGAGATACGCAGTATTTT.